The subject of this entry is one TCR beta chain. Its cognate antigen is unknown. The data are from a study of graft-versus-host responses after intestinal transplantation. The overall study: Multivisceral, liver-intestinal, or isolated intestinal grafts were transplanted into recipients. Anti-thymocyte globulin induction, then tacrolimus and steroids for about three years, went to all recipients. Broader study findings: When patients had graft-donor T cell macrochimerism, their allografts held high graft-versus-host to host-versus-graft clonal ratios. Detection of GvH clones occurred in recipient marrow, and some had their first appearance in ileum or blood.

Per germline, CDR1 SNHLY and CDR2 FYNNEI. The CDR3 extends over 14 amino acids. With V trimmed by 8 bases and J by 5 bases, 10 bases remained unmatched. The data were produced by immunoSEQ multiplex PCR, yet TCRdb's version contains in-frame clones alone and is incomplete. Seen here are about 90,000 clones, roughly 92% observed once, and the top ten hold less than 0.4%. The material sequenced was unstimulated CD4+ T cells sorted from spleen or lymph node cells, taken before intestinal transplant. The chain links TRBV2 to TRBJ1-1, with 8 bases identical to TRBD1. This sequence was found in a human donor who received an intestinal transplant. The chain's CDR3 is CASRVQGVFTEAFF. The CDR3 DNA is TGTGCCAGCCGAGTACAGGGGGTTTTTACTGAAGCTTTCTTT.